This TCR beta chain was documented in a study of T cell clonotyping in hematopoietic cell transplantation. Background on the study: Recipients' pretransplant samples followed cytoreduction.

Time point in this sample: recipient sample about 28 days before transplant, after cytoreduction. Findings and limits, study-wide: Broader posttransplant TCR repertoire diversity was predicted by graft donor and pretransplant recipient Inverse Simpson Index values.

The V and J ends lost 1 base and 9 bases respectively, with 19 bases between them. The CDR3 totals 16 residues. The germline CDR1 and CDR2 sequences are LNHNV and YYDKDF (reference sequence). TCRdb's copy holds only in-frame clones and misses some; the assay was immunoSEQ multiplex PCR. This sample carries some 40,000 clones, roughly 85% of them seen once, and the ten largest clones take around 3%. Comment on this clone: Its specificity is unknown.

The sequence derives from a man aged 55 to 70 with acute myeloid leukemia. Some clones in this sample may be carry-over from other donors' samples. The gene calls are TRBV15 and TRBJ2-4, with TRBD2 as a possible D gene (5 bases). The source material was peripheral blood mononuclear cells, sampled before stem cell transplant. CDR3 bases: TGTGCCACCAGCAGAGTTCCTAGGGAGAGCCGGACCATTCAGTACTTC. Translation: CATSRVPRESRTIQYF.